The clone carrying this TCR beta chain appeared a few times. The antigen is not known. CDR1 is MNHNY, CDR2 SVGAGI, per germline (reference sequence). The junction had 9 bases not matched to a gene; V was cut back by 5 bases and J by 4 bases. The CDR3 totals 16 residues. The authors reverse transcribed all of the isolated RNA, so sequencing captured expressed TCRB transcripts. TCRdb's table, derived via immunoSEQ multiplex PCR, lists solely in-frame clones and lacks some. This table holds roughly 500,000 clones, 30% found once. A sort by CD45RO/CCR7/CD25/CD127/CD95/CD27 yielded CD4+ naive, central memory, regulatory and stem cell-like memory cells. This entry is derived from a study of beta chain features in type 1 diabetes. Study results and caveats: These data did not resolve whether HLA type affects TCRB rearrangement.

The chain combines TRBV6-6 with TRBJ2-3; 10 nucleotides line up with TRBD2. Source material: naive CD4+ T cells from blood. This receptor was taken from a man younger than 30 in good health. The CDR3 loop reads CASSHGLAEPPDTQYF. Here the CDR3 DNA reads TGTGCCAGCAGTCACGGACTAGCGGAACCTCCAGATACGCAGTATTTT.